This passage covers 3 T cell receptor beta chains from one sample sequenced in a study of blood T cell repertoires in COVID-19. Here immunoSEQ multiplex PCR was the method, and the copy in TCRdb shows in-frame clones only, minus some. Of over 300,000 clones listed, 70% to 90% were seen once; the top ten hold under 6.5%. The sample taken for sequencing was PBMCs or T cells enriched from blood (not recorded which). All receptors derive from a woman aged 25-40 years who had recovered from COVID-19.

The rearrangement joins TRBV28 to TRBJ1-4; no firm D call. The CDR3 runs 15 residues. Germline CDR1 is MDHEN and CDR2 is SYDVKM. Trimming removed 2 bases at V and 14 bases at J, with 21 bases between. In DNA form, the CDR3 reads TGTGCCAGCAGTTTAATGGGCTCAACGGGAATGCGGCTGTTTTTT. Its translation: CASSLMGSTGMRLFF.

This chain uses TRBV19 with TRBJ1-3; 7 positions match TRBD1. The junction had 13 bases not matched to a gene; V was cut back by 6 bases and J by 5 bases. The CDR3 length is 16 residues. From germline, CDR1 is LNHDA and CDR2 SQIVND (reference sequence). The CDR3 DNA follows: TGTGCCAGTAGACATCCGGGACAGAGGGCCCGAAACACCATATATTTT. Protein sequence: CASRHPGQRARNTIYF.

The genes are TRBV6-5 and TRBJ1-6; possibly TRBD1 for D (5 bases). The V end lost 4 bases, the J end lost 4 bases, and 11 bases lay between the germline ends. Germline CDR1 MNHEY, CDR2 SVGAGI. This CDR3 contains 15 residues. CDR3 bases: TGTGCCAGCAGTTCCGGCGGGGGGTATAATTCACCCCTCCACTTT. It yields the protein CASSSGGGYNSPLHF.